These 5 T cell receptor beta chains were sequenced from one sample in a study of blood T cell repertoires in COVID-19. Profiled with immunoSEQ multiplex PCR; TCRdb holds only in-frame clones, not every one. Altogether 190,000 or so clones are present, 80% to 90% being singletons, with the ten largest covering around 0.76%. Sequencing used peripheral blood. The receptors come from a woman in her 70s with acute or convalescent COVID-19.

This clone turned up a few times. The V gene is TRBV28, the J gene TRBJ2-2; maybe TRBD1 (5 bases). This CDR3 region has 17 residues. Germline CDR1 reads MDHEN; CDR2 reads SYDVKM. The ends were cut back, 4 bases at V and 4 bases at J, with 19 bases in the middle. This CDR3 reads CASSSNQGRRGTGELFF. The CDR3 coding sequence is TGTGCCAGCAGTTCGAATCAGGGCAGGCGAGGCACCGGGGAGCTGTTTTTT. Based on the CDR3 plus reference TRBV28 and TRBJ2-2, the full variable domain is DVKVTQSSRYLVKRTGEKVFLECVQDMDHENMFWYRQDPGLGLRLIYFSYDVKMKEKGDIPEGYSVSREKKERFSLILESASTNQTSMYLCASSSNQGRRGTGELFFGEGSRLTVL.

This chain connects TRBV2 to TRBJ2-3; TRBD1 is a possible D gene (6 bases). Germline CDR1 is SNHLY and CDR2 is FYNNEI. This CDR3 is built from 15 residues. V lost 6 bases, J lost 2 bases, and 15 bases lay in between. The CDR3 protein is CASSVQGLYTDTQYF. Written as DNA, the CDR3 is TGTGCCAGCAGCGTACAGGGTCTATACACAGATACGCAGTATTTT.

The chain employs TRBV5-4 and TRBJ1-2; D ambiguous. V was cut by 0 bases and J by 2 bases, with 8 bases left in between. From germline, CDR1 is SGHNT and CDR2 YYREEE (reference sequence). The CDR3 contains 14 residues. The DNA of the CDR3 is TGTGCCAGCAGCTTGGCCGGCGGAAACTATGGCTACACCTTC. Its protein is CASSLAGGNYGYTF.

This clone was counted a single time. The V gene is TRBV3-1 (or the pseudogene TRBV3-2), the J gene TRBJ1-2, with a weak D call TRBD1 (6 bases). CDR1 is LGHDT and CDR2 is YNNKEL in the germline V gene (reference sequence). V gave up 5 bases and J gave up 4 bases, with 11 bases separating them. The CDR3 contains 13 residues. In nucleotides, the CDR3 is TGTGCCAGCAGCTACAGGGAGGGCTATGGCTACACCTTC. Translation: CASSYREGYGYTF.

This clone was recorded once. The chain is built from TRBV19 and TRBJ1-5; D may be TRBD1 (5 bases). The CDR3 contains 17 residues. Germline V gene data show CDR1 as LNHDA and CDR2 as SQIVND (reference sequence). Between the trimmed V and J ends, which lost 7 bases and 0 bases, there was a span of 19 bases. This chain's CDR3 is CASIPSRAGYSNQPQHF. CDR3 DNA: TGTGCCAGTATTCCCTCCAGGGCAGGCTATAGCAATCAGCCCCAGCATTTT.